The 7 T cell receptor beta chains below were found in one sample sequenced in a study of beta chain features in type 1 diabetes. Overall study results and limits: Shorter TCRB CDR3s, moderately but significantly so, marked every one of the four CD4+ subsets in Type 1 diabetes patients.

No cognate antigen is known for these TCRs. Since all of the isolated RNA was reverse transcribed, expressed TCRB transcripts were what got sequenced. The assay was immunoSEQ multiplex PCR, and TCRdb's table has in-frame clones only and misses some. The sample comprises roughly 730,000 clones, about an eighth of which are singletons, and less than 0.025% rests with the top ten. Sequenced sample: naive CD4+ T cells from blood. These receptors originate from a young man with type 1 diabetes.

The chain links TRBV28 to TRBJ2-6; 10 nucleotides align to TRBD1. Germline CDR1 MDHEN, CDR2 SYDVKM. The CDR3 consists of 15 residues. As DNA, the CDR3 is TGTGGGACTCGACAGGGGGCCTCTGGGGCCAACGTCCTGACTTTC. Protein sequence: CGTRQGASGANVLTF.

This clone was detected a few times. This chain uses TRBV29-1 with TRBJ2-2, with 9 bases lining up with TRBD1. Germline CDR1 SQVTM, CDR2 ANQGSEA. J was trimmed by 0 bases and V by 0 bases; bases with no gene match: 8. The CDR3 runs to 18 residues. CDR3 sequence (DNA): TGCAGCGTTGAAGATCGAGGACAGGGGACAACGAACACCGGGGAGCTGTTTTTT. It translates to CSVEDRGQGTTNTGELFF.

This clone was found a few times. The chain employs TRBV9 and TRBJ2-3, with 8 bases fitting TRBD2. Losses at the gene ends were 4 bases for V and 6 bases for J; bases not matched to a gene: 13. Germline V CDR1 and CDR2: SGDLS, YYNGEE. This CDR3 has 16 residues. The CDR3 nucleotides read TGTGCCAGCAGCAACGGACTAGCATACTTGGGGGATACGCAGTATTTT. This encodes CASSNGLAYLGDTQYF.

Only a few counts were recorded for this clone. The gene calls are TRBV30 and TRBJ1-5; D call uncertain. The germline V and J ends were trimmed by 2 bases and 4 bases, with 9 bases remaining between them. Germline CDR1 GTSNPN, CDR2 SVGIG (reference sequence). This CDR3 is 13 amino acids long. The CDR3 loop is CAWSRSWNQPQHF. CDR3 nucleotides: TGTGCCTGGAGTCGAAGTTGGAATCAGCCCCAGCATTTT.

V gene TRBV5-4 combines with J gene TRBJ2-5; 9 nucleotides match TRBD2. V lost 2 bases and J lost 7; bases outside the gene matches: 9. The V gene's germline CDR1 is SGHNT and CDR2 YYREEE (reference sequence). The CDR3 sequence is 15 residues long. CDR3 residues: CASSFSGGAPTTQYF. CDR3 sequence (DNA): TGTGCCAGCAGCTTTAGCGGGGGCGCCCCAACGACCCAGTACTTC.

The chain carries TRBV2 and TRBJ1-2; D gene unclear. The germline gives CDR1 SNHLY, CDR2 FYNNEI. V lost 1 base to trimming and J lost 3 bases, with 9 bases between them. The CDR3 covers 14 residues. The CDR3, as DNA: TGTGCCAGCAGTGAAGACACGGGATACTATGGCTACACCTTC. It codes for CASSEDTGYYGYTF.

This clone was seen only a few times. The rearrangement joins TRBV25-1 to TRBJ2-3; 12 bases map to TRBD1. The CDR3 has 16 residues. Germline CDR1 MGHDK, CDR2 SYGVNS. J lost 7 bases, V lost 3 bases, and 8 bases had no gene match. The CDR3 loop reads CASSDPSGTGGYTQYF. The CDR3 nucleotides are TGTGCCAGCAGTGATCCATCCGGGACAGGGGGCTATACGCAGTATTTT.